The 24 T cell receptor beta chains below all came from one sample that was sequenced in a study of regulatory T cells in long-lasting Graves disease. Arm-PCR with iRepertoire HTBI primers amplified the CDR3 regions for these TCR beta libraries. MiXCR was run by TCRdb on the multiplex PCR reads, yielding one entry per CDR3 protein. The sample yields a few hundred thousand distinct CDR3 sequences, 13% seen once. Indicated time point: newly diagnosed GD, antithyroid drugs for less than 3 months. The TCR library was prepared using RNA isolated from PBMCs. The same data also went into a second study, on T cells in Graves' hyperthyroidism and ophthalmopathy.

The sequences come from peripheral blood mononuclear cells (PBMCs), collected at new diagnosis, from a patient treated with antithyroid drugs. The origin of the receptors is a man in his thirties or forties with Graves disease.

This clonotype was seen only a few times. The chain couples TRBV5-1 to TRBJ2-7, with 10 bases that match TRBD2. The trim removed 0 bases at V and 2 bases at J, leaving 8 bases unmatched. CDR1 and CDR2 from the germline V gene are SGHRS and YFSETQ. The CDR3 spans 17 residues. The CDR3 DNA follows: TGCGCCAGCAGCTTGGCCACGTTGACTAGCGGGCCCTACGAGCAGTACTTC. The encoded protein is CASSLATLTSGPYEQYF.

The chain is built from TRBV5-1 and TRBJ2-7, with TRBD2 matching over 7 bases. CDR1 is SGHRS, CDR2 YFSETQ, per germline. CDR3 length: 13 amino acids. V dropped 2 bases and J dropped 5; count of bases not matched to a gene: 4. The CDR3 DNA reads as TGCGCCAGCAGCTTCGGGGGGAGGAACGAGCAGTACTTC. Encoded protein: CASSFGGRNEQYF. Based on the CDR3 plus reference TRBV5-1 and TRBJ2-7, the full variable domain is KAGVTQTPRYLIKTRGQQVTLSCSPISGHRSVSWYQQTPGQGLQFLFEYFSETQRNKGNFPGRFSGRQFSNSRSEMNVSTLELGDSALYLCASSFGGRNEQYFGPGTRLTVT.

This clonotype was detected ten times or more. The gene calls are TRBV24-1 and TRBJ2-4, with 9 bases matching TRBD1. This CDR3 comprises 16 residues. The V gene's germline CDR1 is KGHDR and CDR2 SFDVKD. Trimming at V came to 5 bases and at J to 2 bases, leaving 6 bases not matched to a gene. The CDR3 sequence: CATSGRDRESKNIQYF. CDR3 nucleotides: TGTGCCACCAGTGGCCGGGACAGGGAATCCAAAAACATTCAGTACTTC.

In its sample, this clonotype was seen many times. V is TRBV6-5 and J is TRBJ2-7; 8 bases agree with TRBD2. This CDR3 comprises 14 residues. V lost 2 bases to trimming and J lost 5 bases; unmatched junction nucleotides: 5. Germline V gene sequence: CDR1 MNHEY, CDR2 SVGAGI. The CDR3 loop reads CASSYPGRAHEQYF. The DNA of the CDR3 is TGTGCCAGCAGTTACCCCGGGAGGGCACACGAGCAGTACTTC.

This clonotype was recorded many times. The chain couples TRBV5-1 to TRBJ1-1; weak D call: TRBD1 (6 bases). V lost 4 bases, J lost 4 bases, and 14 bases lay in between. This CDR3 is 14 amino acids long. Germline-derived CDR1 and CDR2 are SGHRS and YFSETQ. DNA for the CDR3: TGCGCCAGCAGCGGACAGACAGACCTCACTGAAGCTTTCTTT. This translates into CASSGQTDLTEAFF.

This clonotype was picked up many times. V and J are TRBV2 and TRBJ2-7; a weak D match, TRBD2 (5 bases). Germline loops: CDR1 SNHLY, CDR2 FYNNEI. This CDR3 is built from 10 residues. V was trimmed by 7 bases and J by 6 bases, leaving 7 bases between them. CDR3 amino acids: CASKRVEQYF. Written as DNA, the CDR3 is TGTGCCAGCAAGAGGGTCGAGCAGTACTTC. The full variable domain, rest sourced from reference TRBV2 and TRBJ2-7, is EPEVTQTPSHQVTQMGQEVILRCVPISNHLYFYWYRQILGQKVEFLVSFYNNEISEKSEIFDDQFSVERPDGSNFTLKIRSTKLEDSAMYFCASKRVEQYFGPGTRLTVT.

There are a few counts of this clonotype. The germline gene is not matched at one end of the junction; a read error may be the cause. The V gene is TRBV7-3, the J gene TRBJ2-1; TRBD2 aligns across 15 bases. The CDR3 loop spans 16 amino acids. The germline V gene has CDR1 SGHTA and CDR2 FQGTGA. CDR3 sequence (DNA): TGTGTCAGCAGCGGTCGGACTAGCGGGAGGGGCAATGAGCAGTTCTTC. Translating gives CVSSGRTSGRGNEQFF.

As regards this clonotype: A much larger clone lies a single base off, so this may be a read error. The V gene is TRBV20-1, the J gene TRBJ2-7; D call uncertain. The CDR3 totals 14 residues. Germline V gene lookup returns CDR1 DFQATT and CDR2 SNEGSKA (reference sequence). The V gene lost 5 bases and the J gene lost 1 base, with 15 bases spanning the gap. The CDR3 reads CSACPILDSYEQYF. Here the CDR3 DNA reads TGCAGTGCTTGCCCGATTTTAGATTCCTACGAGCAGTACTTC.

The chain combines TRBV20-1 with TRBJ2-5; D not resolved. The V and J ends lost 6 bases and 0 bases respectively, with 23 bases between them. CDR3 length equals 17 residues. Germline CDR1 DFQATT, CDR2 SNEGSKA (reference sequence). The CDR3 region has the DNA TGCAGTGCCCGACCGGGCCCTCTCTATCCGTACCAAGAGACCCAGTACTTC. This translates into CSARPGPLYPYQETQYF.

This chain uses TRBV7-2 with TRBJ2-2, with unresolved D. The CDR3 is 14 residues long. Germline values: CDR1 SGHTA, CDR2 FQGNSA. Trimming pared 3 bases from V and 5 bases from J, leaving 10 bases between. CDR3 DNA: TGTGCCAGCAGCTTGGGTCGCGCAACCGGGGAGCTGTTTTTT. As protein: CASSLGRATGELFF.

The CDR3 sequence is CASSPPGTGRETQYF. In nucleotides, the CDR3 is TGTGCCAGCTCACCACCCGGGACAGGGAGGGAGACCCAGTACTTC. V and J are TRBV18 and TRBJ2-5; 9 bases match TRBD1. V lost 0 bases, J lost 5 bases, and 4 bases stayed unmatched. The CDR3 runs to 15 residues. Germline V gene sequence: CDR1 KGHSH, CDR2 LQKENI.

In this sample, this clonotype turned up a few times. V is TRBV19 and J is TRBJ2-3; tentatively, D is TRBD2 (6 bases). The CDR3 is 14 amino acids. Per the germline V gene, CDR1 is LNHDA and CDR2 is SQIVND (reference sequence). Trimming stripped 5 bases from V and 8 bases from J, with 17 bases between. CDR3 sequence reads: CASSASGRSGTQYF. The CDR3, as DNA: TGTGCCAGTAGTGCTAGTGGGAGGAGCGGTACGCAGTATTTT.

This clonotype was counted ten times or more. The chain uses TRBV7-2 and TRBJ2-3; 8 nucleotides align to TRBD2. Losses at the gene ends were 8 bases for V and 4 bases for J; bases not matched to a gene: 11. Germline V gene sequence: CDR1 SGHTA, CDR2 FQGNSA. The CDR3 is 15 residues long. CDR3 nucleotide sequence: TGTGCCAGCGGAAAATGGCGGGAGGTGGCAGATACGCAGTATTTT. Amino acid sequence: CASGKWREVADTQYF.

The chain carries TRBV30 and TRBJ2-1, with TRBD2 matching over 7 bases. CDR1 is GTSNPN and CDR2 is SVGIG in the germline V gene (reference sequence). With 1 base clipped from V and 4 bases from J, the junction kept 7 bases outside the gene matches. The CDR3 totals 15 residues. The DNA for the CDR3 is TGTGCCTGGAGTGGGGGCGGGAGAAATTACAATGAGCAGTTCTTC. Its translation is CAWSGGGRNYNEQFF.

There are a few counts of this clonotype. The rearrangement uses TRBV2 and TRBJ1-1; D gene uncertain. This CDR3 is built from 13 residues. Germline values: CDR1 SNHLY, CDR2 FYNNEI. Trimming stripped 5 bases from V and 7 bases from J, with 14 bases between. The CDR3 spells CASSKTVDGEAFF. The CDR3 DNA reads TGTGCCAGCAGTAAGACCGTAGATGGTGAAGCTTTCTTT.

This clonotype has ten or more counts. The chain couples TRBV7-2 to TRBJ2-7; D ambiguous. Trimming stripped 7 bases from V and 6 bases from J, with 19 bases between. Germline V gene data show CDR1 as SGHTA and CDR2 as FQGNSA. The CDR3 is 14 residues long. CDR3 coding DNA: TGTGCCAGCACAGCCATGGGGTCCTCCGGCGAGCAGTACTTC. Translated: CASTAMGSSGEQYF. The variable domain in full, completed from reference TRBV7-2 and TRBJ2-7, reads GAGVSQSPSNKVTEKGKDVELRCDPISGHTALYWYRQSLGQGLEFLIYFQGNSAPDKSGLPSDRFSAERTGGSVSTLTIQRTQQEDSAVYLCASTAMGSSGEQYFGPGTRLTVT.

A single count supports this clonotype. The V call is TRBV6-1, the J call TRBJ2-3; tentatively, D is TRBD1 (7 bases). V lost 7 bases and J lost 3, with 14 bases in between. CDR3 length: 14 amino acids. Germline-derived CDR1 and CDR2 are MNHNS and SASEGT. CDR3 in amino acids: CASTEGAVTDTQYF. Written as DNA, the CDR3 is TGTGCCAGCACGGAGGGGGCTGTGACAGATACGCAGTATTTT.

This clonotype was counted many times. This chain uses TRBV20-1 with TRBJ2-3; no definite D call. Germline CDR1 DFQATT, CDR2 SNEGSKA (reference sequence). The CDR3 is 11 amino acids. The V gene lost 5 bases and the J gene lost 2 bases, with 5 bases spanning the gap. DNA for the CDR3: TGCAGTGCTGATACCACAGATACGCAGTATTTT. This encodes CSADTTDTQYF.

Worth noting for this clonotype: This likely comes from a read error, as the CDR3 has no conserved phenylalanine or tryptophan at its end. V usage is TRBV6-1 and J usage is TRBJ1-4, with a weak D call TRBD1 (6 bases). Deletions cut 11 bases from V and 8 bases from J, with 18 bases between. The CDR3 sequence is 13 residues long. The germline V gene encodes CDR1 MNHNS and CDR2 SASEGT. This CDR3 is CAGAGTHKEKLFL. Here the CDR3 DNA reads TGTGCCGGAGCCGGGACACATAAGGAAAAACTGTTTCTT.

This clonotype was counted at least ten times. The rearrangement uses TRBV30 and TRBJ2-1; D might be TRBD1 or TRBD2, each matching 5 bases. Germline V gives CDR1 GTSNPN, CDR2 SVGIG (reference sequence). V lost 3 bases and J lost 4, with 10 bases in between. The CDR3 consists of 13 residues. As DNA, the CDR3 is TGTGCCTGGAGCGGGGCGGGTTACAATGAGCAGTTCTTC. It codes for CAWSGAGYNEQFF.

This clonotype was counted ten times or more. The chain couples TRBV4-1 to TRBJ2-3; possible D gene TRBD1, 6 bases. This CDR3 contains 13 residues. The V end was cut by 3 bases, the J end by 6 bases, with 10 bases between. CDR1 and CDR2 from the germline V gene are MGHRA and YSYEKL. The chain's CDR3 is CASSQNRDDTQYF. The CDR3 coding sequence is TGCGCCAGCAGCCAGAACAGGGACGATACGCAGTATTTT.

This clonotype was counted between two and nine times. The V call is TRBV18, the J call TRBJ2-7; no definite D call. V shed 6 bases and J shed 6 bases, with 21 bases lying between them. The germline gives CDR1 KGHSH, CDR2 LQKENI. The CDR3 has 15 amino acids. CDR3 in amino acids: CASSPNSGFVSEQYF. Here the CDR3 DNA reads TGTGCCAGCTCGCCGAATTCGGGCTTCGTGAGCGAGCAGTACTTC.

In this sample, this clonotype turned up a few times. The rearrangement joins TRBV7-9 to TRBJ2-1, with 8 nucleotides matching TRBD2. CDR1 is SEHNR and CDR2 is FQNEAQ in the germline V gene (reference sequence). This CDR3 has 16 residues. The V and J ends lost 5 bases and 0 bases, in that order; junction bases with no gene match: 6. CDR3 in DNA: TGTGCCAGCAGCATTAATAGCGGGGCCTCCTACAATGAGCAGTTCTTC. Translated, it gives CASSINSGASYNEQFF.

With regard to this clonotype: A much larger clone differs from this one at a single base, so this may be a read error. This sequence joins TRBV6-2 or TRBV6-3 and TRBJ2-3; TRBD1 matches 8 bases. This CDR3 comprises 13 residues. The junction had 4 bases not matched to a gene; V was cut back by 9 bases and J by 2 bases. Per germline, CDR1 MNHEY and CDR2 SVGEGT. The CDR3 region has the DNA TGTGCCAGTCAGGACAGGGTCACAGATACGCAGTATTTT. Its translation: CASQDRVTDTQYF.